This T cell receptor beta chain was retrieved from a study of graft-versus-host responses after intestinal transplantation. Background on the study: Every one of the recipients received anti-thymocyte globulin induction and afterwards took tacrolimus and steroids for around 3 years.

Details on this clone: Its antigen is unknown.

Findings and caveats of the study: Graft-donor T cell macrochimerism coincided with high graft-versus-host to host-versus-graft clonal ratios in allografts. Recipient marrow harbored GvH clones, some of which surfaced first in ileum or blood.

Libraries were prepared by immunoSEQ multiplex PCR; TCRdb keeps only in-frame clonotypes and omits some of them. The sample has nearly 110,000 clones, about 91% seen once. Looked up from germline, CDR1 is SGHRS and CDR2 is YFSETQ. There are 15 residues in the CDR3. V was cut by 1 base and J by 0 bases, with 9 bases left in between. The source material was unstimulated CD4+ T cells sorted from spleen or lymph node cells, sampled before transplant. The source of this sequence is a human donor who was the organ donor for an intestinal transplant. The gene calls are TRBV5-1 and TRBJ2-3; the D is unclear. CDR3 coding DNA: TGCGCCAGCAGCTTGTTCCCATTAAGCACAGATACGCAGTATTTT. Protein product: CASSLFPLSTDTQYF.